This T cell receptor beta chain was obtained from a study of cytomegalovirus exposure and HLA in healthy donors. Study-wide results and caveats: Prior analysis indicated that the majority of TCR beta V segments exhibited productivity approximately 87% or approximately 30% of the time. Later, an analysis showed that TCR beta chains associated with HLA were more clonally expanded than others that were equally common. Common viral pathogens were later found to be apparently linked to several of the most significant clusters.

The PCR had 60 Vbeta and 13 Jbeta primers. The data were produced by immunoSEQ multiplex PCR, yet TCRdb's version contains in-frame clones alone and is incomplete. The sample includes some 180,000 clones, roughly 79% seen only once; the top ten take 1.9%. A remark on this clone: The antigen is not known.

The sequencing input was PBMCs. The origin of this receptor is a man in his thirties or forties in good health and CMV-seronegative.

As DNA, the CDR3 is TGTGCCAGCAGCCAAGTTCAAGTTGGGACAGGGGATTCCTACGAGCAGTACTTC. This gives the protein CASSQVQVGTGDSYEQYF. The chain employs TRBV4-2 and TRBJ2-7, with 10 positions matching TRBD1. Germline V gene data show CDR1 as LGHNA and CDR2 as YNFKEQ. This CDR3 has 18 amino acids. V dropped 1 base and J dropped 1; count of bases not matched to a gene: 10.